This TCR beta chain was captured by sequencing in a study of CD4 T cells in relation to SARS-CoV-2 and coronaviruses. The unexposed donors gave CD4+ T cells in about 2010-2019, prior to COVID-19. Isolation of CD4+ T cells took place after around 11 days in culture. Unexposed-donor CD4+ T cells were probed with SARS-CoV-2 S/N and four cold-coronavirus spikes, cells permitting. PBMCs were plated at roughly 2.1 million per well in IL-2-containing medium. This CDR3 has 16 residues. Germline V CDR1 and CDR2: LGHDT, YNNKEL (reference sequence). V dropped 0 bases and J dropped 4; count of bases not matched to a gene: 2. Comments on this clone: Its cognate antigen is unknown.

Sequencing was performed with immunoSEQ multiplex PCR; in TCRdb, only in-frame clones are kept and a portion is missing. The sample consists of 20,000 to 25,000 clones, roughly four fifths of them appearing once. This chain connects TRBV3-1 (or the pseudogene TRBV3-2) to TRBJ2-3, with 12 positions matching TRBD2. The sequenced material came from CD4+ T cells from PBMCs, cultured in vitro. This TCR came from a human donor in good health. Here the CDR3 DNA reads TGTGCCAGCAGCCAAGAAAGACTAGCGGGGGCAGATACGCAGTATTTT. This sequence encodes CASSQERLAGADTQYF.